This TCR beta chain was sequenced in a study of cytomegalovirus exposure and HLA in healthy donors. For the study at large: In an earlier analysis, almost 120 million unique TCR beta sequences were found from 200 million or so T cells. General study points: Follow-up analysis found HLA locus-dependent TCR association rates, highest for DRB1 and lowest for HLA-C. A later analysis found that most CMV-associated TCR beta chains appeared HLA-restricted.

PCR involved 60 Vbeta and 13 Jbeta primers. Method: immunoSEQ multiplex PCR; TCRdb's copy keeps in-frame clones and lacks some. This sample has fewer than 200,000 clones; 82% occur once, and the top ten carry about 0.5%. The V and J ends lost 8 bases and 0 bases respectively, with 10 bases between them. Germline V CDR1 and CDR2: MNHEY, SMNVEV (reference sequence). This CDR3 has 13 residues. Comment on this clone: Its antigen is unidentified.

The sequence was collected from a woman aged 50 to 65 in good health and CMV-seronegative. The genes are TRBV27 and TRBJ1-1, with D unresolved. Input material: PBMCs. The CDR3 DNA follows: TGTGCCAGCCGTCAGATTATGAACACTGAAGCTTTCTTT. This encodes CASRQIMNTEAFF.